A selection of T cell receptor beta chains follows, all from one sample in a study of monozygotic twins with inflammatory bowel disease. TCRdb reanalyzed the 5' RACE reads and collapses them to one entry per CDR3 protein, without DNA. The sample totals about 160,000 distinct CDR3 sequences. Sample: blood. Every receptor here comes from a human donor with ulcerative colitis or Crohn's disease, or a healthy co-twin of an affected twin (not recorded which). CDR3s include the opening cysteine and the closing phenylalanine or tryptophan.

V gene	J gene	CDR3 protein
TRBV7-3	TRBJ2-3	CASSLNPPPLADTQYF
TRBV7-9	TRBJ2-1	CAINRGRNKNNEQFF
TRBV5-1	TRBJ2-7	CASSSLEATGEQYF
TRBV7-8	TRBJ2-5	CASSPTTLGAGETQYF
TRBV5-1	TRBJ2-1	CASSKDPGEQFF
TRBV12-3/TRBV12-4	TRBJ2-3	CASREYSGGRDTQYF
TRBV29-1	TRBJ2-1	CSPLGGGVYNEQFF
TRBV13	TRBJ1-1	CASSIVEGLWTEAFF
TRBV6-1	TRBJ2-3	CASSARGRGTDTQYF
TRBV5-1	TRBJ1-4	CASSRQGDEKLFF
TRBV15	TRBJ2-2	CATSTSWDTGELFF
TRBV7-6	TRBJ2-7	CASSLGTGGEYEQYF
TRBV20-1	TRBJ2-3	CSAQPGGSTDTQYF
TRBV5-1	TRBJ2-7	CASSPDGTYEQYF
TRBV3-1	TRBJ1-1	CASSQGVGFLEAFF
TRBV4-3	TRBJ1-5	CASSQERGQDQGEPQHF
TRBV5-4	TRBJ1-1	CASSSHRVLNTEAFF
TRBV20-1	TRBJ2-2	CSARDPGSNTGELFF
TRBV5-1	TRBJ2-3	CASSLAASENTDTQYF
TRBV12-3/TRBV12-4	TRBJ2-1	CASRSQGAVFNEQFF
TRBV12-3/TRBV12-4	TRBJ2-5	CASSAPGQGVEETQYF
TRBV19	TRBJ2-7	CASSRENDYEQYF
TRBV7-9	TRBJ2-1	CASSQGGERDLYNEQFF
TRBV29-1	TRBJ2-3	CSGDAGASTDTQYF
TRBV6-1	TRBJ2-3	CASSGRLGESTDTQYF
TRBV28	TRBJ2-3	CASSFGGLRSADTQYF
TRBV5-1	TRBJ1-5	CASSLAGVSNQPQHF
TRBV5-1	TRBJ2-7	CASRTGPSYEQYF
TRBV6-6	TRBJ2-1	CASISQGPYNEQFF
TRBV5-4	TRBJ1-2	CASSLSPGTAPYGYTF
TRBV5-6	TRBJ1-4	CASRDGAATNEKLFF
TRBV10-3	TRBJ2-1	CAISEGGGGRPYNEQFF
TRBV5-1	TRBJ2-5	CASSRTGTGQETQYF
TRBV5-1	TRBJ1-1	CASSLHSKTEAFF
TRBV28	TRBJ2-5	CASATGGPETQYF
TRBV28	TRBJ1-1	CASNYPGQGLATEAFF
TRBV10-3	TRBJ2-7	CAISSSGRSGEQYF